The 3 T cell receptor beta chains given below trace back to one sample, sequenced in a study of T cells in women clearing cervical HPV infection. Some clones are missing from TCRdb's copy, which holds only in-frame ones; the method was immunoSEQ multiplex PCR. The table for this sample gives 36,000 or so clones. The specimen was blood buffy coat. These receptors were collected from a woman between 18 and 69 years old with a cervical HPV16 infection that either progressed to CIN3+ or cleared (not recorded which).

In regard to this clone: The read halts 3 residues ahead of the CDR3 end, with the missing end drawn from the germline J gene. The chain uses TRBV7-6 and TRBJ2-2; TRBD1 might be the D (5 bases). Germline V lookup: CDR1 SGHVS, CDR2 FNYEAQ. Trimming cost V 4 bases and J 9 bases, with 9 bases left between them. CDR3 length: 12 amino acids. This CDR3 is CASSSGYRELFF. The CDR3 DNA, read in part, is TGTGCCAGCAGCTCAGGGTACCGGGAG.

Note on this clone: The CDR3 end lies 3 residues beyond the end of the read and is filled in from the germline J gene. The V and J genes are TRBV18 and TRBJ2-4; D perhaps matches TRBD1 (6 bases). This CDR3 is built from 13 residues. The germline CDR1 and CDR2 sequences are KGHSH and LQKENI. CDR3 sequence reads: CASSPDRNYGQYF. CDR3 DNA, as far as it was read: TGTGCCAGCTCACCGGACAGAAACTATGGT.

The part of the CDR3 DNA that was read is TGTGCCAGTAGTATTGGGGGGGGTAGCAATCAGCCG. Encoded protein: CASSIGGGSNQP. The entire CDR3 protein reads CASSIGGGSNQPQYF. This chain connects TRBV19 to TRBJ2-3, with 7 nucleotides matching TRBD2. The read is 3 residues too short to cover the CDR3 end, so that end is filled in from the germline J gene. Germline CDR1 and CDR2: LNHDA and SQIVND (reference sequence). The CDR3 is 15 amino acids.